The 15 T cell receptor beta chains below were found in one sample sequenced in a study of shared T cell receptors in the human thymus. The protocol was immunoSEQ multiplex PCR, while the TCRdb copy is restricted to in-frame clones and leaves out a portion. The data contain about 400,000 clones, 95% of them singletons. Material for sequencing was thymocytes. These receptors all stem from a human donor.

The V and J genes are TRBV6-7 and TRBJ2-1; D is undetermined. TRBV6-7 is placed among ORFs of uncertain function. Trimming took off 2 bases at V and 10 bases at J, with 12 bases between the two ends. This CDR3 is 13 amino acids long. CDR3: CASSYTRSCEQFF. CDR3 DNA: TGTGCCAGCAGTTACACCAGGTCATGCGAGCAGTTCTTC.

The V and J genes are TRBV5-4 and TRBJ2-5; 7 bases map to TRBD2. The CDR3 consists of 15 residues. Germline assignment: CDR1 SGHNT and CDR2 YYREEE (reference sequence). V lost 4 bases to trimming and J lost 4 bases; unmatched junction nucleotides: 10. The CDR3 bases are TGTGCCAGCAGCCCGCAGCGGGAAGGATCAGAGACCCAGTACTTC. Translating it yields CASSPQREGSETQYF. Supplemented by reference TRBV5-4 and TRBJ2-5, the full variable domain reads ETGVTQSPTHLIKTRGQQVTLRCSSQSGHNTVSWYQQALGQGPQFIFQYYREEENGRGNFPPRFSGLQFPNYSSELNVNALELDDSALYLCASSPQREGSETQYFGPGTRLLVL.

About this clone itself: The sample holds other DNA sequences that translate to the same CDR3. The chain links TRBV6-4 to TRBJ1-2; D ambiguous. The germline V gene encodes CDR1 MRHNA and CDR2 SNTAGT. This CDR3 has 14 amino acids. V was trimmed by 2 bases and J by 2 bases, leaving 9 bases between them. This chain's CDR3 is CASSDGGGNYGYTF. In nucleotides, the CDR3 is TGTGCCAGCAGTGACGGCGGCGGAAACTATGGCTACACCTTC.

The rearrangement links TRBV30 to TRBJ2-7; either TRBD1 or TRBD2 may supply D (6 bases each). Germline V lookup: CDR1 GTSNPN, CDR2 SVGIG (reference sequence). The V end lost 1 base, the J end lost 5 bases, and 9 bases lay between the germline ends. The CDR3 totals 12 residues. CDR3 region: CAWSDREDEQYF. The CDR3 coding sequence is TGTGCCTGGAGTGACAGGGAGGACGAGCAGTACTTC.

V gene TRBV4-1 combines with J gene TRBJ1-3; no clear D. CDR1 is MGHRA and CDR2 is YSYEKL in the germline V gene. Trimming took off 5 bases at V and 0 bases at J, with 11 bases between the two ends. The CDR3 totals 15 residues. CDR3: CASSEQFDSGNTIYF. In nucleotides, the CDR3 is TGCGCCAGCAGCGAACAGTTTGACTCTGGAAACACCATATATTTT.

This chain joins TRBV5-1 and TRBJ2-5; D might be TRBD2 (6 bases). CDR3 length: 14 amino acids. Trimming removed 4 bases at V and 5 bases at J, with 15 bases between. CDR1 is SGHRS, CDR2 YFSETQ, per germline. The CDR3 region is CASSRLAGRETQYF. The CDR3, as DNA: TGCGCCAGCAGCCGTCTCGCGGGGCGGGAGACCCAGTACTTC.

J is TRBJ2-2 and V is TRBV19, with D tentatively TRBD1 (6 bases). Trimming took off 0 bases at V and 0 bases at J, with 11 bases between the two ends. CDR3 size: 17 residues. Germline V gene data show CDR1 as LNHDA and CDR2 as SQIVND (reference sequence). The CDR3 sequence is CASSIDYRTANTGELFF. The CDR3 bases are TGTGCCAGTAGTATAGACTACCGGACAGCGAACACCGGGGAGCTGTTTTTT. The variable domain in full, completed from reference TRBV19 and TRBJ2-2, reads DGGITQSPKYLFRKEGQNVTLSCEQNLNHDAMYWYRQDPGQGLRLIYYSQIVNDFQKGDIAEGYSVSREKKESFPLTVTSAQKNPTAFYLCASSIDYRTANTGELFFGEGSRLTVL.

V gene TRBV28 combines with J gene TRBJ2-3; no clear D gene. V gave up 2 bases and J gave up 0 bases, with 6 bases separating them. This CDR3 has 14 residues. From germline, CDR1 is MDHEN and CDR2 SYDVKM. The CDR3, as DNA: TGTGCCAGCAGTTTAGAAACGAGCACAGATACGCAGTATTTT. Translated, it gives CASSLETSTDTQYF.

As concerns this clone: The same CDR3 is also encoded by other DNA sequences in this sample. The chain joins TRBV20-1 to TRBJ2-2; D unresolved. Per the germline V gene, CDR1 is DFQATT and CDR2 is SNEGSKA (reference sequence). V lost 6 bases and J 2 bases, leaving 4 bases between the germline ends. CDR3 length: 11 amino acids. The CDR3 protein is CSAPNTGELFF. The CDR3 region has the DNA TGCAGTGCCCCAAACACCGGGGAGCTGTTTTTT.

The rearrangement uses TRBV30 and TRBJ2-4; 12 positions agree with TRBD2. The CDR3 is made up of 18 amino acids. J gave up 3 bases and V 2 bases, and 11 bases lay outside the gene matches. CDR1 is GTSNPN and CDR2 is SVGIG in the germline V gene (reference sequence). The CDR3 region is CAWSLTSGSSQDKNIQYF. CDR3 coding DNA: TGTGCCTGGAGTCTGACTAGCGGGAGTTCCCAGGACAAAAACATTCAGTACTTC.

The gene calls are TRBV5-1 and TRBJ2-3, with D uncertain. Trimming cost V 0 bases and J 0 bases, with 8 bases left between them. There are 15 residues in the CDR3. The germline CDR1 and CDR2 sequences are SGHRS and YFSETQ. The CDR3 coding sequence is TGCGCCAGCAGCTTGGGGAGTACTAGCACAGATACGCAGTATTTT. Encoded protein: CASSLGSTSTDTQYF.

This chain uses TRBV4-3 with TRBJ2-6, with 8 positions matching TRBD2. Trimming cost V 4 bases and J 0 bases; bases outside gene matches: 11. Germline V lookup: CDR1 LGHNA, CDR2 YSLEER. CDR3 length: 19 amino acids. CDR3 DNA sequence: TGCGCCAGCAGCCTTGAACAGGCGGGGGGAAGCTCTGGGGCCAACGTCCTGACTTTC. It yields the protein CASSLEQAGGSSGANVLTF.

This chain connects TRBV10-3 to TRBJ2-1; tentatively, D is TRBD1 or TRBD2 (5 bases each). Trimming removed 6 bases from V and 9 bases from J, with 24 bases in between. In germline, CDR1 is ENHRY, CDR2 SYGVKD. CDR3 size: 16 residues. DNA of the CDR3: TGTGCCATCAGGGAAGCCTATCGGGACGACTTTTTTGAGCAGTTCTTC. Protein product: CAIREAYRDDFFEQFF.

CDR3 in DNA: TGTGCCAGCACCGTATGGGTTATAGGGACATTCCCCTACGAGCAGTACTTC. This translates into CASTVWVIGTFPYEQYF. The V call is TRBV5-6, the J call TRBJ2-7; D is perhaps TRBD1 (6 bases). This CDR3 spans 17 amino acids. V was clipped by 6 bases and J by 2 bases, with 24 bases between them. Looked up from germline, CDR1 is SGHDT and CDR2 is YYEEEE.

This clone has just a few counts. The chain is built from TRBV19 and TRBJ1-5; 7 nucleotides line up with TRBD1. Trimming at V came to 5 bases and at J to 2 bases, leaving 3 bases not matched to a gene. From germline, CDR1 is LNHDA and CDR2 SQIVND (reference sequence). The length of the CDR3 is 14 residues. The chain's CDR3 is CASSDREGNQPQHF. CDR3 coding DNA: TGTGCCAGTAGTGACAGGGAGGGCAATCAGCCCCAGCATTTT. The complete variable domain, with remaining parts taken from reference TRBV19 and TRBJ1-5, reads DGGITQSPKYLFRKEGQNVTLSCEQNLNHDAMYWYRQDPGQGLRLIYYSQIVNDFQKGDIAEGYSVSREKKESFPLTVTSAQKNPTAFYLCASSDREGNQPQHFGDGTRLSIL.